Following are 19 T cell receptor beta chains from one sample sequenced in a study of T cell responses to AZD1222 COVID-19 vaccine. Clones were sequenced by immunoSEQ multiplex PCR, and TCRdb holds only the in-frame ones, with some missing. The data show about 110,000 clones, with 87% seen just once and around 3.3% held by the top ten. The source was peripheral blood, collected on day 0 of AZD1222 vaccination. Receptors originate from an adult in good health.

The chain employs TRBV20-1 and TRBJ2-3; 9 bases agree with TRBD1. With V trimmed by 3 bases and J by 1 base, 2 bases remained unmatched. Germline-derived CDR1 and CDR2 are DFQATT and SNEGSKA (reference sequence). The CDR3 has 14 residues. The CDR3 DNA reads TGCAGTGCTAGTTGGACAGGGGGCACAGATACGCAGTATTTT. It encodes CSASWTGGTDTQYF.

DNA for the CDR3: TGTGCCACCTACCCGGACAAAGTTCCCCAGCCCCAGCATTTT. Translating it yields CATYPDKVPQPQHF. This chain links TRBV28 with TRBJ1-5, with D possibly being TRBD1 (5 bases). CDR3 length: 14 residues. The germline V gene encodes CDR1 MDHEN and CDR2 SYDVKM. V lost 10 bases, J lost 7 bases, and 20 bases lay in between.

This chain links TRBV4-1 with TRBJ1-5; no definite D call. Germline V CDR1 and CDR2: MGHRA, YSYEKL. The CDR3 has 18 residues. V lost 0 bases and J lost 7, with 22 bases in between. The CDR3 nucleotides read TGCGCCAGCAGCCAAGATCAACGGCCGGAGGGAAGAAGCCAGCCCCAGCATTTT. It translates to CASSQDQRPEGRSQPQHF.

The gene calls are TRBV10-1 and TRBJ1-2; 9 bases match TRBD1. Trimming took 7 bases from V and 6 from J; bases not matched to a gene: 21. CDR1 WNHNN and CDR2 SYGVQD come from the germline V gene (reference sequence). This CDR3 region has 18 residues. CDR3 DNA: TGCGCCAGCACGACGATCCTCGGACAGGGGACGAGTATGGATGGCTACACCTTC. Translation gives CASTTILGQGTSMDGYTF.

The chain joins TRBV7-9 to TRBJ2-7; D not resolved. Trimming shortened V by 2 bases and J by 5 bases, and 7 bases separated the two germline ends. Germline-derived CDR1 and CDR2 are SEHNR and FQNEAQ (reference sequence). CDR3 size: 12 residues. The CDR3, as DNA: TGTGCCAGCAGCTTAAGTGGCGACGAGCAGTACTTC. Encoded protein: CASSLSGDEQYF.

The CDR3 region has the DNA TGTGCCAGCAGCTTGGGACTGCACCAAGAGACCCAGTACTTC. It yields the protein CASSLGLHQETQYF. V gene TRBV11-2 combines with J gene TRBJ2-5; possibly TRBD2 for D (6 bases). The germline gives CDR1 SGHAT, CDR2 FQNNGV. Trimming removed 3 bases at V and 0 bases at J, with 8 bases between. The CDR3 extends over 14 amino acids.

The chain has TRBV28 and TRBJ1-1; no definite D call. Germline CDR1 MDHEN, CDR2 SYDVKM. Between the trimmed V and J ends, which lost 7 bases and 1 base, there was a span of 7 bases. The CDR3 has 12 amino acids. The CDR3 loop is CASTAANTEAFF. CDR3 in DNA: TGTGCCAGCACCGCAGCGAACACTGAAGCTTTCTTT. The entire variable domain, with the rest obtained from reference TRBV28 and TRBJ1-1, is as follows: DVKVTQSSRYLVKRTGEKVFLECVQDMDHENMFWYRQDPGLGLRLIYFSYDVKMKEKGDIPEGYSVSREKKERFSLILESASTNQTSMYLCASTAANTEAFFGQGTRLTVV.

The chain employs TRBV19 and TRBJ1-1; D remains ambiguous. The CDR3 runs to 14 residues. Germline CDR1 and CDR2: LNHDA and SQIVND (reference sequence). V dropped 4 bases and J dropped 1 base, with 10 bases sitting between them. The DNA of the CDR3 is TGTGCCAGTAGTAAGCAGGACGGGAACACTGAAGCTTTCTTT. Amino acid sequence: CASSKQDGNTEAFF. The full variable domain, completed using reference TRBV19 and TRBJ1-1, is DGGITQSPKYLFRKEGQNVTLSCEQNLNHDAMYWYRQDPGQGLRLIYYSQIVNDFQKGDIAEGYSVSREKKESFPLTVTSAQKNPTAFYLCASSKQDGNTEAFFGQGTRLTVV.

The gene calls are TRBV4-2 and TRBJ1-4; TRBD1 is a possible D gene (5 bases). Trimming cost V 0 bases and J 7 bases, with 15 bases left between them. The CDR3 contains 16 residues. Germline V gene lookup returns CDR1 LGHNA and CDR2 YNFKEQ. CDR3 in amino acids: CASSQDLGRVTEKLFF. CDR3 DNA sequence: TGTGCCAGCAGCCAAGATCTTGGCAGGGTCACTGAAAAACTGTTTTTT.

This chain uses TRBV19 with TRBJ1-3; 8 positions agree with TRBD1. This CDR3 is 17 amino acids long. J lost 0 bases, V lost 5 bases, and 9 bases had no gene match. The germline gives CDR1 LNHDA, CDR2 SQIVND (reference sequence). This CDR3 is CASSYPGQVYSGNTIYF. CDR3 DNA sequence: TGTGCCAGTAGTTATCCGGGACAGGTTTACTCTGGAAACACCATATATTTT.

V is TRBV5-1 and J is TRBJ1-5, with TRBD1 matching over 7 bases. The length of the CDR3 is 15 residues. Germline V CDR1 and CDR2: SGHRS, YFSETQ. V dropped 1 base and J dropped 4; count of bases not matched to a gene: 5. CDR3 in amino acids: CASSLFGTANQPQHF. Written as DNA, the CDR3 is TGCGCCAGCAGCTTGTTCGGGACAGCTAATCAGCCCCAGCATTTT.

The chain has TRBV5-1 and TRBJ2-7; the match to TRBD1 covers 7 bases. CDR1 is SGHRS, CDR2 YFSETQ, per germline. The V gene end was trimmed by 0 bases and the J gene end by 2 bases; junction bases not matched to a gene: 5. The CDR3 has 15 amino acids. This CDR3 reads CASSLEGDSPYEQYF. In DNA, the CDR3 is TGCGCCAGCAGCTTGGAAGGGGACAGTCCCTACGAGCAGTACTTC. The full variable domain, completed using reference TRBV5-1 and TRBJ2-7, is KAGVTQTPRYLIKTRGQQVTLSCSPISGHRSVSWYQQTPGQGLQFLFEYFSETQRNKGNFPGRFSGRQFSNSRSEMNVSTLELGDSALYLCASSLEGDSPYEQYFGPGTRLTVT.

This chain uses TRBV28 with TRBJ2-3; tentatively, D is TRBD1 (5 bases). The germline CDR1 and CDR2 sequences are MDHEN and SYDVKM. The CDR3 covers 13 residues. With 6 bases removed from V and 3 bases from J, the gap between germline ends came to 10 bases. CDR3 region: CASRRQRTDTQYF. The CDR3 DNA is TGTGCCAGCAGACGACAGCGTACAGATACGCAGTATTTT. The whole variable domain, remainder taken from reference TRBV28 and TRBJ2-3, is DVKVTQSSRYLVKRTGEKVFLECVQDMDHENMFWYRQDPGLGLRLIYFSYDVKMKEKGDIPEGYSVSREKKERFSLILESASTNQTSMYLCASRRQRTDTQYFGPGTRLTVL.

The chain recombines TRBV5-1 with TRBJ2-7; 8 bases line up with TRBD1. V shed 3 bases, J shed 4 bases, and the junction held 3 bases outside the gene matches. The length of the CDR3 is 13 residues. Germline CDR1 is SGHRS and CDR2 is YFSETQ. The CDR3 reads CASSSDRDYEQYF. In DNA form, the CDR3 reads TGCGCCAGCAGCTCGGACAGGGATTACGAGCAGTACTTC.

The chain links TRBV6-1 to TRBJ1-5; unclear D gene. V gave up 3 bases and J gave up 8 bases, with 11 bases separating them. The germline V gene has CDR1 MNHNS and CDR2 SASEGT. This CDR3 is 13 amino acids long. The CDR3 is CASSEGPWEPQHF. CDR3 bases: TGTGCCAGCAGTGAGGGCCCGTGGGAGCCCCAGCATTTT.

The chain links TRBV7-9 to TRBJ2-7; TRBD1 agrees at 7 bases. V shed 5 bases and J 4 bases; nucleotides not matched to a gene: 11. The CDR3 covers 15 residues. The V gene's germline CDR1 is SEHNR and CDR2 FQNEAQ (reference sequence). This CDR3 is CASSPSRQGPYEQYF. CDR3 DNA: TGTGCCAGCAGCCCCTCCCGACAGGGTCCTTACGAGCAGTACTTC.

The chain carries TRBV11-1 and TRBJ2-1; D not resolved. CDR1 is SGHAT, CDR2 FQDESV, per germline (reference sequence). Trimming shortened V by 5 bases and J by 10 bases, and 12 bases separated the two germline ends. CDR3 size: 12 residues. The CDR3 here is CASSPGLREQFF. DNA for the CDR3: TGTGCCAGCAGCCCCGGTCTTCGGGAGCAGTTCTTC.

The chain is built from TRBV25-1 and TRBJ2-7; 11 positions agree with TRBD1. With V trimmed by 2 bases and J by 5 bases, 8 bases remained unmatched. There are 16 residues in the CDR3. Germline loops: CDR1 MGHDK, CDR2 SYGVNS. CDR3 in DNA: TGTGCCAGCAGTGAACTGGACAGGGGGCTGGTACACGAGCAGTACTTC. Residues: CASSELDRGLVHEQYF.

The chain has TRBV14 and TRBJ1-3; D remains unclear. CDR3 length: 17 residues. Germline CDR1 and CDR2: SGHDN and FVKESK. Trimming stripped 1 base from V and 0 bases from J, with 13 bases between. The CDR3 nucleotides read TGTGCCAGCAGCCAAGGTGAGGCCGCAACCTCTGGAAACACCATATATTTT. Protein sequence: CASSQGEAATSGNTIYF.